This T cell receptor (beta chain) derives from a study of blood T cell repertoires in COVID-19. Study background: Sample material is recorded as cDNA or gDNA derived from T cells, B-cell-depleted T cells, or PBMCs.

Per the germline V gene, CDR1 is LGHDT and CDR2 is YNNKEL (reference sequence). V lost 0 bases, J lost 9 bases, and 24 bases lay in between. This CDR3 region has 18 residues. Assay used: immunoSEQ multiplex PCR; TCRdb lists only in-frame clones, some missing. There are roughly 8,500 clones in the sample; about 86% occur only once, and approximately 8% lies in the top ten. This receptor was obtained from a human donor in a cohort sampled during active COVID-19. Sequenced: peripheral blood. The chain recombines TRBV3-1 (or the pseudogene TRBV3-2) with TRBJ1-5; D possibly corresponds to TRBD1 (6 bases). CDR3 nucleotide sequence: TGTGCCAGCAGCCAAGATCGGTACGGACAGTTGGGGTTGTGGCCCCAGCATTTT. This gives the protein CASSQDRYGQLGLWPQHF.